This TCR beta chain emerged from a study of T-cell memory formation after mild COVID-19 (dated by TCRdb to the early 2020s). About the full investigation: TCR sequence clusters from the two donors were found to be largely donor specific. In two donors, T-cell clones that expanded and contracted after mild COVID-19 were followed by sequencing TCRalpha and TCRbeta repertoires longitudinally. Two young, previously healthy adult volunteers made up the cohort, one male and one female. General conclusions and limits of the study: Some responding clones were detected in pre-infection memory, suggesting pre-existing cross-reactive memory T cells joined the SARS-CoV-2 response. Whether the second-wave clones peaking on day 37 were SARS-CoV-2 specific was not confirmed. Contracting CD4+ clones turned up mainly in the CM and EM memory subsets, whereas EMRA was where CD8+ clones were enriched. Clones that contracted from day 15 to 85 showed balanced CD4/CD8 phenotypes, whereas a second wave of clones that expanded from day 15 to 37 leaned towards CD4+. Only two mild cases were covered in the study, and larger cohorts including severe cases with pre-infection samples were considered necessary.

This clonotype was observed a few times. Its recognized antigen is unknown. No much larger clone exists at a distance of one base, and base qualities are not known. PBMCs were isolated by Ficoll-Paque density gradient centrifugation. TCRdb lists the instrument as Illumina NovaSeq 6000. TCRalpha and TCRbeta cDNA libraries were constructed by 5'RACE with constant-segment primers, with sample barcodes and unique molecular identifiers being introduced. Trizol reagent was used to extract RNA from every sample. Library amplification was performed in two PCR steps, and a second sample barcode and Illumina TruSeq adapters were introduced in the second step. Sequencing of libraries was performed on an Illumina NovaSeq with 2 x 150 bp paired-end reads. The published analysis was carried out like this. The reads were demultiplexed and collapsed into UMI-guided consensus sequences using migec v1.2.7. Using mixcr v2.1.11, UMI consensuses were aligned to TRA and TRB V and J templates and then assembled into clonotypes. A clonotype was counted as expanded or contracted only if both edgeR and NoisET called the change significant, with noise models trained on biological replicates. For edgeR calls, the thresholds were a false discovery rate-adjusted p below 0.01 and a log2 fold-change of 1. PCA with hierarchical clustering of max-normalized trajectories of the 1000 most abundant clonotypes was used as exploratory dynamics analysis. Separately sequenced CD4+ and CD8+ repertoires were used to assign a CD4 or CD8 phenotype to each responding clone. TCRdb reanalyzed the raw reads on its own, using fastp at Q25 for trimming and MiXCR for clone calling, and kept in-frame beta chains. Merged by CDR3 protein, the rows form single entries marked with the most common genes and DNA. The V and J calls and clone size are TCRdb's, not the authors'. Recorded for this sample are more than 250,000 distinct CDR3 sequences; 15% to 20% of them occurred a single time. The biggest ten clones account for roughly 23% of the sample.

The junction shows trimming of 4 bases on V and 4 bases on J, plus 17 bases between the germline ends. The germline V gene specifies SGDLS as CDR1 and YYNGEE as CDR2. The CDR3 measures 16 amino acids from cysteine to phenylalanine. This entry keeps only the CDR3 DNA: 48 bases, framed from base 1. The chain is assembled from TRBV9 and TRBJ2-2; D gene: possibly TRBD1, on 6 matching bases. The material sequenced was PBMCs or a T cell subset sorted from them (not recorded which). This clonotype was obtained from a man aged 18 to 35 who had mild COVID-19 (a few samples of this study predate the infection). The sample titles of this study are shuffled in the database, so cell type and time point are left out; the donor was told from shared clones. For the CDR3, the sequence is CASSPLKGVGTGELFF. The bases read TGTGCCAGCAGCCCCCTCAAGGGGGTGGGCACCGGGGAGCTGTTTTTT.